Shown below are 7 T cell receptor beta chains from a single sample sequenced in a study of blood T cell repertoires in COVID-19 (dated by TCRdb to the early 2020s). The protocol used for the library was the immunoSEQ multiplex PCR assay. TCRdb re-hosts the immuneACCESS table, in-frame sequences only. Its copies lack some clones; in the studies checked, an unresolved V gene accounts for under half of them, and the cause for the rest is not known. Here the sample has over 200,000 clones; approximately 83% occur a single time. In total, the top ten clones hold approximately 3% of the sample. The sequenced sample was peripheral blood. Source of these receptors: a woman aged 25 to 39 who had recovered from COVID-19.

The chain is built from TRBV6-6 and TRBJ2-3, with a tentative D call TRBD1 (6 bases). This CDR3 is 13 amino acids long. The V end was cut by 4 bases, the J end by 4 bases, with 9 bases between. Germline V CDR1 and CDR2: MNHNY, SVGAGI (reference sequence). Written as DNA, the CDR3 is TGTGCCAGCAGTTCCGCAGGGGCAGATACGCAGTATTTT. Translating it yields CASSSAGADTQYF.

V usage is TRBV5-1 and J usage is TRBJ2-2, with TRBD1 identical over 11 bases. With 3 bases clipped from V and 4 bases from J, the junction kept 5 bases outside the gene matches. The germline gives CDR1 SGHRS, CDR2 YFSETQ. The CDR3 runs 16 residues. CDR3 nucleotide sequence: TGCGCCAGCAGCTCCGGGACAGGGGGGATCACCGGGGAGCTGTTTTTT. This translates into CASSSGTGGITGELFF.

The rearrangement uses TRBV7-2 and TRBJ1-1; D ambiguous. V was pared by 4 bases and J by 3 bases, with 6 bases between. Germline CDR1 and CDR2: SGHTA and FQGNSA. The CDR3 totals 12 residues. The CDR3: CASSYWYTEAFF. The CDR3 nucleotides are TGTGCCAGCAGCTACTGGTACACTGAAGCTTTCTTT.

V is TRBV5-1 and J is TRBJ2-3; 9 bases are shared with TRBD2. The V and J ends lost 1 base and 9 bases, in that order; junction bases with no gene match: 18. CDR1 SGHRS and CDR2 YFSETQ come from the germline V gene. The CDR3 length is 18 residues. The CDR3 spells CASSLRVSPSGASSTQYF. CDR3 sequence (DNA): TGCGCCAGCAGCTTGAGGGTGAGTCCTAGCGGGGCTTCATCGACGCAGTATTTT.

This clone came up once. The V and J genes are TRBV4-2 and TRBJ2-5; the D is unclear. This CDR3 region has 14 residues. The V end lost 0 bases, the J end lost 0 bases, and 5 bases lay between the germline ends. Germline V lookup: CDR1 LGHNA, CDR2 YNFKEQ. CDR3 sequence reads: CASSQESNQETQYF. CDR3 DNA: TGTGCCAGCAGCCAAGAATCCAACCAAGAGACCCAGTACTTC.

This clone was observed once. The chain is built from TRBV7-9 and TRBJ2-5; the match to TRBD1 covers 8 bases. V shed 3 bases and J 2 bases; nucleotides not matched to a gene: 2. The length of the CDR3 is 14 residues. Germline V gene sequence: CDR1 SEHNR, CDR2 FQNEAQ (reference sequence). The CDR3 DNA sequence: TGTGCCAGCAGCTTCAGGGGGCTACAAGAGACCCAGTACTTC. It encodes CASSFRGLQETQYF.

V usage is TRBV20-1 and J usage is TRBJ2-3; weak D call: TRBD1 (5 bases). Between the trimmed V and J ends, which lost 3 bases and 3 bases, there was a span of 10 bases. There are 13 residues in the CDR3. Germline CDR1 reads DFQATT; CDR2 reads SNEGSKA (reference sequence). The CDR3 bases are TGCAGTGCTAGTCCGGCAGGGACAGATACGCAGTATTTT. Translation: CSASPAGTDTQYF.